This T cell receptor beta chain is from a study of T cells in Graves' hyperthyroidism and ophthalmopathy. Overall study findings and caveats: Ophthalmopathy onset followed model prediction by a median approximately 6.2 months. Through a model of 13 V-J features, ophthalmopathy was separated from stable hyperthyroidism. Peripheral blood also featured most of the thyroid clonotypes expanded above 0.001.

This clonotype was recorded at least ten times. Its specificity is unknown. Amplification of TCR beta CDR3 regions used RNA as the template. First-round RT-PCR of the TCR CDR3 relied on the HTBI primer set. TCRdb fed the multiplex PCR reads into MiXCR, producing one record per CDR3 protein. The sample yields under 250,000 distinct CDR3 sequences, roughly 22% seen once. Germline CDR1 reads LNHDA; CDR2 reads SQIVND (reference sequence). CDR3 length: 13 amino acids. V usage is TRBV19 and J usage is TRBJ2-1; the D gene is possibly TRBD2 (6 bases). Input material: blood. The TCR originated in a woman aged 40 to 49 with Graves' ophthalmopathy. The CDR3 region is CAVGRTSYNEQFF. The CDR3, as DNA: TGTGCTGTGGGGAGGACCTCCTACAATGAGCAGTTCTTC.